This T cell receptor (beta chain) was captured by sequencing in a study of T cell changes during pregnancy in multiple sclerosis. Here immunoSEQ multiplex PCR was the method, and the copy in TCRdb shows in-frame clones only, minus some. The sample carries around 97,000 clones, 90% recorded once. V lost 5 bases and J lost 5; bases outside the gene matches: 15. The germline CDR1 and CDR2 sequences are SGHAT and FQNNGV. The CDR3 has 18 residues. The source material was peripheral blood, sampled in the second trimester of pregnancy. This clonotype was sampled from a female donor in good health, enrolled as a control in a pregnancy study. V gene TRBV11-2 combines with J gene TRBJ1-6; 7 positions match TRBD1. CDR3 loop: CASSASGGQSLDNSPLHF. The CDR3 region has the DNA TGTGCCAGCAGCGCCTCAGGGGGACAAAGCTTGGATAATTCACCCCTCCACTTT.